A selection of T cell receptor beta chains follows, all from one sample in a study of T cell repertoires in cytomegalovirus infection. Their specific antigens are unknown. TCRdb reprocessed the reads with MiXCR, giving one entry per CDR3 protein. The sample records under 450,000 distinct CDR3 sequences, about 35% being singletons. Source: cultured PBMCs, taken from culture after CMV antigen stimulation. These receptors were collected from a human donor in good health (CMV status not recorded). Some clones in this sample may be carry-over from other donors' samples. The CDR3 runs from the conserved cysteine through the conserved F or W. D genes are given only for firm matches. Rows may omit the clone size; those that give it use once, few, many or a size class.

V gene	J gene	clone size	D gene	CDR3 DNA	CDR3 protein
TRBV11-2	TRBJ2-1	few	TRBD2	TGTGCCAGCAGCTTAAGGTCTAGCGGGAGGGTCAATGAGCAGTTCTTC	CASSLRSSGRVNEQFF
TRBV20-1	TRBJ2-5	.	.	TGCAGTGCTAGAGATACCCGGGCCCAAGAGACCCAGTACTTC	CSARDTRAQETQYF
TRBV10-3	TRBJ1-2	.	TRBD1	TGTGCCATCAGATTGACAGGGGATAACTATGGCTACACCTTC	CAIRLTGDNYGYTF
TRBV20-1	TRBJ2-3	.	.	TGCAGTGCTAGAGTTGGGGCAGATACGCAGTATTTT	CSARVGADTQYF
TRBV19	TRBJ1-5	.	TRBD1	TGTGCCAGTGGACAGGGGGCCAACAATCAGCCCCAGCATTTT	CASGQGANNQPQHF
TRBV6-1	TRBJ2-1	few	.	TGTGCCAGCAGTGATTACGTTCTAAATGAGCAGTTCTTC	CASSDYVLNEQFF
TRBV5-1	TRBJ2-1	few	.	TGCGCCAGCAGCTTCACCGAGTACAATGAGCAGTTCTTC	CASSFTEYNEQFF
TRBV11-2	TRBJ1-3	.	TRBD1	TGTGCCAGCAGCTCGCCTACAGGGGTCTCTGGAAACACCATATATTTT	CASSSPTGVSGNTIYF
TRBV10-3	TRBJ1-2	few	.	TGTGCCATCAGTGAGTCCACATCAGGGGGCTACACCTTC	CAISESTSGGYTF
TRBV6-2/TRBV6-3	TRBJ2-3	.	.	TGTGCCAGCAGTAAACTCACAGATACGCAGTATTTT	CASSKLTDTQYF
TRBV5-4	TRBJ1-1	few	TRBD1	TGTGCCAGCGCCTCGACAGGGGACACTGAAGCTTTCTTT	CASASTGDTEAFF
TRBV20-1	TRBJ1-1	once	.	TGCAGTGCTACCCGGGACCTGACGGGAGCTTTCTTT	CSATRDLTGAFF
TRBV7-9	TRBJ1-1	few	.	TGTGCCAGCAGCTTCCTAGGAGGAGGGGGCACTGAAGCTTTCTTT	CASSFLGGGGTEAFF
TRBV18	TRBJ1-5	few	.	TGTGCCAGCTCACTCGACCCAAGATATAGCAATCAGCCCCAGCATTTT	CASSLDPRYSNQPQHF
TRBV7-2	TRBJ2-3	.	TRBD2	TGTGCCAGCAGCCCCCGAGGGGCGGGAGAAAATACGCAGTATTTT	CASSPRGAGENTQYF
TRBV11-2	TRBJ1-1	.	.	TGTGCCAGCAGCTTAGACCAGGTGGTGAACACTGAAGCTTTCTTT	CASSLDQVVNTEAFF
TRBV7-9	TRBJ2-4	few	.	TGTGCCAGCAGCCCACGACTGACTCTAGCCAAAAACATTCAGTACTTC	CASSPRLTLAKNIQYF
TRBV5-5	TRBJ2-1	few	.	TGTGCCAGCAGCCTTGAGTGGGGCGTTTCGAATGAGCAGTTCTTC	CASSLEWGVSNEQFF
TRBV2	TRBJ1-6	.	.	TGTGCCAGCACCCCCTTCGGGACGGAGAATTCACCCCTCCACTTT	CASTPFGTENSPLHF
TRBV19	TRBJ1-1	few	.	TGTGCCAGTAGTATTAAGAGGAACACTGAAGCTTTCTTT	CASSIKRNTEAFF
TRBV7-2	TRBJ2-5	few	TRBD1	TGTGCCAGCAGCTTCCGGACAGGAGAGACCCAGTACTTC	CASSFRTGETQYF
TRBV7-6	TRBJ2-2	many	TRBD2	TGTGCCAGCAGCTTAAGGCTAGCGGGAGGGCCAAACACCGGGGAGCTGTTTTTT	CASSLRLAGGPNTGELFF
TRBV7-2	TRBJ1-2	many	TRBD1	TGTGCCAGCAGCCCGAATACAGGGGCCTATGGCTACACCTTC	CASSPNTGAYGYTF
TRBV28	TRBJ1-2	.	TRBD1	TGTGCCAGCGGAGACAGGGTTGGGGGCTACACCTTC	CASGDRVGGYTF
TRBV7-2	TRBJ1-3	.	TRBD1	TGTGCCAGCAGCCAACAGGGGGAGAGGAGAAACACCATATATTTT	CASSQQGERRNTIYF
TRBV9	TRBJ2-2	.	.	TGTGCCAGCAGCGTACTGACTAGCACCGGGGAGCTGTTTTTT	CASSVLTSTGELFF
TRBV7-2	TRBJ1-4	many	.	TGTGCCAGCGGCCGAGGGGTGGACGATGAAAAACTGTTTTTT	CASGRGVDDEKLFF
TRBV6-5	TRBJ2-7	.	TRBD1	TGTGTCACACGACAGGGGGCTAACGAGCAGTACTTC	CVTRQGANEQYF
TRBV13	TRBJ2-1	.	.	TGTGCCAGCAGCTTAGAGGGGGATCAGGCCTATGAGCAGTTCTTC	CASSLEGDQAYEQFF
TRBV27	TRBJ2-3	few	.	TGTGCCAGCAGTTTCGGCGGCGGCCGCATCACAGATACGCAGTATTTT	CASSFGGGRITDTQYF
TRBV28	TRBJ2-1	few	TRBD2	TGTGCCAGCAGTGAACCTATAGCGGGGACCTACAATGAGCAGTTCTTC	CASSEPIAGTYNEQFF
TRBV4-3	TRBJ2-4	.	TRBD2	TGCGCCAGCAGCCAAGAAGGGCGGGGGAACATTCAGTACTTC	CASSQEGRGNIQYF
TRBV7-6	TRBJ2-4	few	.	TGTGCCAGCAGTCTGACAGGTGGAAACATTCAGTACTTC	CASSLTGGNIQYF
TRBV12-3/TRBV12-4	TRBJ2-1	few	.	TGTGCCAGCAGTTTAGGCGAGGCGGAGGGGAATGAGCAGTTCTTC	CASSLGEAEGNEQFF
TRBV7-2	TRBJ1-1	.	.	TGTGCCAGCAGCTTGGGTGGTTTCGGGGAGACTGAAGCTTTCTTT	CASSLGGFGETEAFF
TRBV12-3/TRBV12-4	TRBJ2-5	many	.	TGTGCCAGCAGTCAGATGCGCGCAGAGACCCAGTACTTC	CASSQMRAETQYF
TRBV5-1	TRBJ2-1	few	TRBD2	TGCGCCAGCAGCCCTGGACTAGCGGGAGTTCCGAGAACATCATACAATGAGCAGTTCTTC	CASSPGLAGVPRTSYNEQFF
TRBV12-3/TRBV12-4	TRBJ1-2	many	.	TGTGCCAGCACCACAGAAAACTATGGCTACACCTTC	CASTTENYGYTF
TRBV7-9	TRBJ1-1	few	TRBD1	TGTGCCAGCCCGATAGAGGGACAGGGAAACACTGAAGCTTTCTTT	CASPIEGQGNTEAFF
TRBV10-3	TRBJ2-5	.	TRBD1	TGTGCCATCAGTGAATATTTGGACAGGGCGGAGACCCAGTACTTC	CAISEYLDRAETQYF
TRBV27	TRBJ2-7	.	TRBD2	TGTGCCAGCAGTTTATCAGCCGGGACTAGAACCTACGAGCAGTACTTC	CASSLSAGTRTYEQYF
TRBV15	TRBJ2-7	.	TRBD1	TGTGCCACCAGCAGGATGGTGGGGACAGGGACTCACGAGCAGTACTTC	CATSRMVGTGTHEQYF
TRBV7-2	TRBJ1-2	.	.	TGTGCCAGCAGGAGGCTATTATTAGTCTATGGCTACACCTTC	CASRRLLLVYGYTF
TRBV23-1	TRBJ2-3	many	TRBD2	TGCGCCAGCAGTCAATCTAGGGGATGGGGACTAGCGGGAAACACAGATACGCAGTATTTT	CASSQSRGWGLAGNTDTQYF
TRBV25-1	TRBJ1-1	.	.	TGTGCCAGCAGTGAATCGGGCTGGGCTTTCTTT	CASSESGWAFF
TRBV7-9	TRBJ2-1	.	TRBD2	TGTGCCAGCAGCGGGGGACTAGCGGGAGAGCGTGAATCCTACAATGAGCAGTTCTTC	CASSGGLAGERESYNEQFF
TRBV7-8	TRBJ2-1	few	.	TGTGCCAGCAGCTTAGCTTTGGAGGTGTGGGTTCGCGAGCAGTTCTTC	CASSLALEVWVREQFF
TRBV9	TRBJ1-1	.	TRBD1	TGTGCCAGCAGCCCCCGCCGGGACAGTGAAGCTTTCTTT	CASSPRRDSEAFF
TRBV6-1	TRBJ1-5	.	.	TGTGCCAGCAGTGAAATGGGCCAGGTGGTATCGAAACCCCAGCATTTT	CASSEMGQVVSKPQHF
TRBV2	TRBJ2-3	.	.	TGTGCCATACTAGTCCTTCCAGATACGCAGTATTTT	CAILVLPDTQYF
TRBV28	TRBJ1-1	.	TRBD1	TGTGCCAGCAGTTTAGTTGTCTATCGCCTGGGACAGGTCGGCACTGAAGCTTTCTTT	CASSLVVYRLGQVGTEAFF
TRBV6-1	TRBJ2-3	few	TRBD2	TGTGCCAGCCTCGAGCGGGACCGGGCTGATACGCAGTATTTT	CASLERDRADTQYF
TRBV7-2	TRBJ2-6	.	.	TGTGCCAGCAGTTTATCCGAGACAGGTGCCCCGTCTGGGGCCAACGTCCTGACTTTC	CASSLSETGAPSGANVLTF
TRBV6-2/TRBV6-3	TRBJ1-2	.	.	TGTGCCAGCAGAATAAACAGTGGAGGCTACACCTTC	CASRINSGGYTF
TRBV4-3	TRBJ2-3	.	.	TGCGCCAGCAGCCGCAGTTATAGCACAGATACGCAGTATTTT	CASSRSYSTDTQYF
TRBV30	TRBJ1-2	.	.	TGTGCCTGGAGTGTACCGGGAGTTACTAACTATGGCTACACCTTC	CAWSVPGVTNYGYTF